This T cell receptor (beta chain) derives from a study of T cell repertoires in cytomegalovirus infection. Broader study findings: The cumulative frequency of public TCR beta families identified carriers of CMV plus the relevant HLA.

Note on this clonotype: No antigen is known for it.

TCRdb used MiXCR to reprocess the reads, holding one entry per CDR3 protein. This table holds more than 400,000 distinct CDR3 sequences, about 26% found once. This sequence was found in a human donor in good health (CMV status not recorded). Some clones in this sample may be carry-over from other donors' samples. Sample: PBMCs.

The CDR3 nucleotides are TGTGCCAGCAGCTCTTTAGCGGGGACCACCGGGGAGCTGTTTTTT. Protein product: CASSSLAGTTGELFF. The chain uses TRBV5-5 and TRBJ2-2; 8 bases fit TRBD2. The germline V gene encodes CDR1 SGHKS and CDR2 YYEKEE (reference sequence). V shed 3 bases and J 4 bases; nucleotides not matched to a gene: 5. There are 15 residues in the CDR3.